The 16 T cell receptor beta chains below all came from one sample that was sequenced in a study of T cell responses to AZD1222 COVID-19 vaccine. Libraries were prepared by immunoSEQ multiplex PCR; TCRdb keeps only in-frame clonotypes and omits some of them. The sample includes tens of thousands of clones, 70% to 80% seen only once; the top ten take 21%. This specimen was peripheral blood, taken on day 0 of AZD1222 vaccination. The receptor set was obtained from an adult in good health.

J is TRBJ2-3 and V is TRBV7-2; tentatively, D is TRBD1 (5 bases). The CDR3 sequence is 13 residues long. Germline V gives CDR1 SGHTA, CDR2 FQGNSA. V was pared by 5 bases and J by 4 bases, with 10 bases between. Here the CDR3 DNA reads TGTGCCAGCAGCCTCAGGGATTCAGATACGCAGTATTTT. Amino acid sequence: CASSLRDSDTQYF. Together with reference TRBV7-2 and TRBJ2-3, the CDR3 gives the full variable domain: GAGVSQSPSNKVTEKGKDVELRCDPISGHTALYWYRQSLGQGLEFLIYFQGNSAPDKSGLPSDRFSAERTGGSVSTLTIQRTQQEDSAVYLCASSLRDSDTQYFGPGTRLTVL.

This clone was recorded a few times. V usage is TRBV5-1 and J usage is TRBJ2-5; 9 positions agree with TRBD1. This CDR3 comprises 15 residues. Trimming cost V 5 bases and J 3 bases; bases outside gene matches: 8. Germline assignment: CDR1 SGHRS and CDR2 YFSETQ. The CDR3 DNA is TGCGCCAGCAGTAAACGGGGGGACAGGGAAGAGACCCAGTACTTC. Translated, it gives CASSKRGDREETQYF.

CDR3 in amino acids: CASSREPTGELFF. The CDR3 nucleotides read TGTGCCAGCTCCCGGGAGCCCACCGGGGAGCTGTTTTTT. V is TRBV2 and J is TRBJ2-2; D may be TRBD2 (6 bases). CDR1 SNHLY and CDR2 FYNNEI come from the germline V gene. Trimming pared 8 bases from V and 4 bases from J, leaving 11 bases between. This CDR3 has 13 residues.

In this sample, this clone turned up a few times. V is TRBV5-1 and J is TRBJ2-3; unclear D gene. This CDR3 contains 12 residues. V was clipped by 4 bases and J by 7 bases, with 10 bases between them. The V gene's germline CDR1 is SGHRS and CDR2 YFSETQ. CDR3 in DNA: TGCGCCAGCAGCCGGAAGCCCAATACGCAGTATTTT. Its translation is CASSRKPNTQYF.

The V call is TRBV3-1 (or the pseudogene TRBV3-2), the J call TRBJ1-2; 7 nucleotides align to TRBD1. The CDR3 is made up of 15 amino acids. V shed 4 bases and J 2 bases; nucleotides not matched to a gene: 7. CDR1 and CDR2 from the germline V gene are LGHDT and YNNKEL (reference sequence). The CDR3 DNA follows: TGTGCCAGCAGCCTATCGGGACAGCTAAACTATGGCTACACCTTC. Its translation: CASSLSGQLNYGYTF.

CDR3 region: CASSPSPGQGNTEAFF. The CDR3 region has the DNA TGTGCCAGCAGCCCCTCCCCGGGACAGGGAAACACTGAAGCTTTCTTT. The chain employs TRBV7-9 and TRBJ1-1; 9 bases agree with TRBD1. The CDR3 covers 16 residues. Germline V gene lookup returns CDR1 SEHNR and CDR2 FQNEAQ (reference sequence). Trimming took 5 bases from V and 2 from J; bases not matched to a gene: 9.

This clone was seen only once. This same CDR3 is encoded by further DNA sequences in the sample. The V and J genes are TRBV18 and TRBJ1-1, with TRBD1 matching over 8 bases. CDR3 length equals 13 residues. Germline V gene lookup returns CDR1 KGHSH and CDR2 LQKENI. J lost 3 bases, V lost 3 bases, and 0 bases had no gene match. This chain's CDR3 is CASSPDRDTEAFF. CDR3 nucleotides: TGTGCCAGCTCACCGGACAGGGACACTGAAGCTTTCTTT.

V usage is TRBV28 and J usage is TRBJ2-7; a possible D gene is TRBD2 (6 bases). V lost 7 bases and J 0 bases, leaving 16 bases between the germline ends. Germline loops: CDR1 MDHEN, CDR2 SYDVKM. This CDR3 has 15 amino acids. The CDR3 reads CASNSGDASSYEQYF. The CDR3 DNA is TGTGCCAGCAACTCGGGGGACGCGAGCTCCTACGAGCAGTACTTC. Based on the CDR3 plus reference TRBV28 and TRBJ2-7, the full variable domain is DVKVTQSSRYLVKRTGEKVFLECVQDMDHENMFWYRQDPGLGLRLIYFSYDVKMKEKGDIPEGYSVSREKKERFSLILESASTNQTSMYLCASNSGDASSYEQYFGPGTRLTVT.

This chain links TRBV7-6 with TRBJ2-6; 11 bases match TRBD1. Germline CDR1 SGHVS, CDR2 FNYEAQ. The CDR3 runs to 15 residues. The V gene end was trimmed by 10 bases and the J gene end by 2 bases; junction bases not matched to a gene: 4. CDR3 in DNA: TGTGCCACCCGGACAGGGGGCGCTGGGGCCAACGTCCTGACTTTC. It yields the protein CATRTGGAGANVLTF. Using reference TRBV7-6 and TRBJ2-6 for the parts outside the CDR3, the full variable domain is GAGVSQSPRYKVTKRGQDVALRCDPISGHVSLYWYRQALGQGPEFLTYFNYEAQQDKSGLPNDRFSAERPEGSISTLTIQRTEQRDSAMYRCATRTGGAGANVLTFGAGSRLTVL.

The chain employs TRBV7-9 and TRBJ2-5, with D perhaps TRBD1 (5 bases). Germline V gene data show CDR1 as SEHNR and CDR2 as FQNEAQ (reference sequence). The V end was cut by 1 base, the J end by 3 bases, with 12 bases between. This CDR3 spans 15 amino acids. In DNA form, the CDR3 reads TGTGCCAGCAGCTTAGGAAGGGGTACCGAAGAGACCCAGTACTTC. This translates into CASSLGRGTEETQYF.

The rearrangement joins TRBV5-6 to TRBJ2-1, with 7 positions matching TRBD2. V was pared by 2 bases and J by 6 bases, with 5 bases of the junction left unmatched. Per the germline V gene, CDR1 is SGHDT and CDR2 is YYEEEE. The CDR3 consists of 14 residues. CDR3 amino acids: CASSLTGGGNEQFF. For the CDR3, the DNA is TGTGCCAGCAGCTTAACGGGAGGTGGCAATGAGCAGTTCTTC.

The count of this clone is one. The gene calls are TRBV7-9 and TRBJ1-1, with TRBD1 as a possible D gene (5 bases). There are 15 residues in the CDR3. Germline CDR1 and CDR2: SEHNR and FQNEAQ (reference sequence). The V end lost 5 bases, the J end lost 1 base, and 14 bases lay between the germline ends. As DNA, the CDR3 is TGTGCCAGCAGCCCCAGTAGGGGAGGGAACACTGAAGCTTTCTTT. It translates to CASSPSRGGNTEAFF.

The genes are TRBV5-1 and TRBJ2-3, with a weak D call TRBD1 (5 bases). The germline V gene encodes CDR1 SGHRS and CDR2 YFSETQ. Trimming shortened V by 5 bases and J by 3 bases, and 7 bases separated the two germline ends. The CDR3 loop spans 12 amino acids. The CDR3, as DNA: TGCGCCAGCAGAGGGGAAACAGATACGCAGTATTTT. It encodes CASRGETDTQYF.

The rearrangement uses TRBV18 and TRBJ1-3; D is uncertain. The germline V gene has CDR1 KGHSH and CDR2 LQKENI. The CDR3 has 16 residues. Trimming left V 3 bases short and J 1 base short, with 13 bases between. The CDR3 protein is CASSPNPGSSGNTIYF. Written as DNA, the CDR3 is TGTGCCAGCTCACCTAATCCAGGTAGTTCTGGAAACACCATATATTTT.

The chain carries TRBV7-8 and TRBJ1-2; TRBD1 matches 8 bases. The CDR3 is 14 amino acids. J was trimmed by 5 bases and V by 3 bases; bases with no gene match: 5. CDR1 and CDR2 from the germline V gene are SGHVS and FQNEAQ. CDR3 DNA: TGTGCCAGCAGCTTTGCCAGGGGGCAGTATGGCTACACCTTC. This translates into CASSFARGQYGYTF.

The chain has TRBV19 and TRBJ2-7; 14 bases match TRBD2. Germline V gene sequence: CDR1 LNHDA, CDR2 SQIVND (reference sequence). The trim removed 3 bases at V and 5 bases at J, leaving 9 bases unmatched. This CDR3 comprises 17 residues. CDR3 sequence reads: CASSIRLAGGQGDEQYF. The CDR3, as DNA: TGTGCCAGTAGTATTAGACTAGCGGGAGGGCAAGGTGACGAGCAGTACTTC. Complete variable domain (other parts from reference TRBV19 and TRBJ2-7): DGGITQSPKYLFRKEGQNVTLSCEQNLNHDAMYWYRQDPGQGLRLIYYSQIVNDFQKGDIAEGYSVSREKKESFPLTVTSAQKNPTAFYLCASSIRLAGGQGDEQYFGPGTRLTVT.